Sequencing of this T cell receptor (beta chain) was carried out in a study of spatial heterogeneity in lung cancer. As for time point: sample taken at primary tumor resection. Samples were donated by 72 untreated early-stage non-small cell lung cancer patients. Whole RNA was taken from tumor, nontumor lung or frozen PBMC; it was then sequenced unsorted. TCRdb processed the 5' RACE reads anew with MiXCR; each CDR3 protein has one entry. The sample includes around 9,700 distinct CDR3 sequences, approximately 8.1% seen only once; the top ten take less than 30%. With 0 bases removed from V and 2 bases from J, the gap between germline ends came to 13 bases. The CDR3 loop spans 15 amino acids. CDR1 DFQATT and CDR2 SNEGSKA come from the germline V gene (reference sequence). Points from the study as a whole: It was found that expanded intratumoral alpha and beta TCR counts tracked tumor mutation counts.

About this clonotype: Its antigen is undetermined.

The TCR was taken from a male donor with early-stage non-small cell lung cancer. The specimen was lung tumor tissue, collected at surgery. The chain joins TRBV20-1 to TRBJ1-2, with D maybe TRBD1 (5 bases). DNA of the CDR3: TGCAGTGCTAGAGATAATGTCAGGGCCAACTATGGCTACACCTTC. Amino acid sequence: CSARDNVRANYGYTF.